This TCR beta chain was sequenced in a study of CD8 T cell repertoires and HIV-1 epitope variants. CDR3 length: 15 amino acids. Trimming took 8 bases from V and 4 from J; bases not matched to a gene: 11. The germline CDR1 and CDR2 sequences are MNHEY and SMNVEV (reference sequence). Details on this clone: The antigen is undetermined.

Some clones are missing from TCRdb's copy, which holds only in-frame ones; the method was immunoSEQ multiplex PCR. The sample carries roughly 1,100 clones, approximately 70% recorded once. The V and J genes are TRBV27 and TRBJ2-1, with 7 bases lining up with TRBD1. The sequence was obtained from a male donor with HIV. Input material: cultured CD8+ T cells derived from PBMCs. CDR3 DNA: TGTGCCAGCTCGGGCTTGTGGGGACAGTACAATGAGCAGTTCTTC. This codes for CASSGLWGQYNEQFF.